What follows are 3 T cell receptor beta chains derived from one specimen sequenced in a study of cytomegalovirus exposure and HLA in healthy donors (dated by TCRdb to 2016 to 2017). Libraries were prepared through the immunoSEQ multiplex PCR assay. Sourced from immuneACCESS, this table was stored by TCRdb with only in-frame sequences that have V and J called. A share of the clones is absent; for the studies checked, an unresolved V gene accounts for under half, and the remainder has no known explanation. The sample table shows tens of thousands of clones, and nearly 95% are seen once. The ten largest account for less than 2% of the sample. The sample taken for sequencing was PBMCs. Receptors originate from a man aged 18 to 30 in good health and CMV-seropositive.

This chain uses TRBV29-1 with TRBJ2-1; 9 nucleotides line up with TRBD2. Unmatched junction bases numbered 7, after V lost 5 bases and J lost 8 bases. This CDR3 contains 13 residues. Per the germline V gene, CDR1 is SQVTM and CDR2 is ANQGSEA. CDR3 coding DNA: TGCAGCGTTCTTAGCGGGAGTAACGATGAGCAGTTCTTC. It specifies CSVLSGSNDEQFF.

This rearrangement joins TRBV5-6 to TRBJ2-7; 8 nucleotides line up with TRBD2. Germline loops: CDR1 SGHDT, CDR2 YYEEEE. CDR3 length: 16 amino acids. The V and J ends lost 4 bases and 3 bases, in that order; junction bases with no gene match: 12. CDR3 region: CASSQGPGLGNYEQYF. The CDR3 DNA follows: TGTGCCAGCAGCCAGGGACCGGGACTAGGAAACTACGAGCAGTACTTC.

J is TRBJ2-3 and V is TRBV5-6; TRBD2 aligns across 14 bases. The V gene's germline CDR1 is SGHDT and CDR2 YYEEEE. V was pared by 4 bases and J by 8 bases, with 6 bases of the junction left unmatched. This CDR3 has 15 amino acids. The CDR3 DNA reads as TGTGCCAGCAGCCCTGGACTAGCGGGAGGCCGTACGCAGTATTTT. Its protein product is CASSPGLAGGRTQYF.